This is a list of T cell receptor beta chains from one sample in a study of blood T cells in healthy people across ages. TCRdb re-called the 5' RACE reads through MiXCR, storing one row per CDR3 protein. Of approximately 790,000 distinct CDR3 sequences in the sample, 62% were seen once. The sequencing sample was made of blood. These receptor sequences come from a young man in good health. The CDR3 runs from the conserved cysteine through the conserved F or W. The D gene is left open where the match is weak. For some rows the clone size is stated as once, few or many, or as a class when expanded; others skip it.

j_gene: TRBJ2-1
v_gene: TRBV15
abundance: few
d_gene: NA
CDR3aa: CATSLRSYNEQFF

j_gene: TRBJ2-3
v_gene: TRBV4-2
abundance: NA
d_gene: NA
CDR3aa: CASSKHLTASTDTQYF

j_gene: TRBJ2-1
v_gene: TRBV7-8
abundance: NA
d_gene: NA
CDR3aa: CASTINLNEQFF

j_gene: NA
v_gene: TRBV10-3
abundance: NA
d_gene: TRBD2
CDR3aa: CAPGTSGGDRYEQYF

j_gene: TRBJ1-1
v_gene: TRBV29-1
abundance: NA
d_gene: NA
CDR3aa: CSARDPSRSTEAFF

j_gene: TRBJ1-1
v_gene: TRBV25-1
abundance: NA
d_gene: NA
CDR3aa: CASSDDQGRAEAFF

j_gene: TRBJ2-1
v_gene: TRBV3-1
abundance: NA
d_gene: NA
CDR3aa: CASSQVVGTYNEQFF

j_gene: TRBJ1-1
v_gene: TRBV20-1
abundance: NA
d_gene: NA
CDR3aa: CSARNWDGNTEAFF

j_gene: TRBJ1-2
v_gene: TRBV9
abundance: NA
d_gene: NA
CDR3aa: CASSVGRSGQLGFTF

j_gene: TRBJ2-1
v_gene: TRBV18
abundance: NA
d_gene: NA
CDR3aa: CASSPSGVYEQFF

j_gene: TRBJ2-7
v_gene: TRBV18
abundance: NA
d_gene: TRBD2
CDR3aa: CASSRGRAFNEQYF

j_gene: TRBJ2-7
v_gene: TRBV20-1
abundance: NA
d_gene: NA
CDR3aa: CSARASQSYEQYF

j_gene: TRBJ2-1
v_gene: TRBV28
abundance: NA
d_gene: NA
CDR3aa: CASSSEGEPNNEQFF

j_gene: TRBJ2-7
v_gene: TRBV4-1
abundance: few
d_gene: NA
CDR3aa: CASSQEPQTLYEQYF

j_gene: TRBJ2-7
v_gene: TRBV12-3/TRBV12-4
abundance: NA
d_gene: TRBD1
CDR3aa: CASSWGTVSYEQYF

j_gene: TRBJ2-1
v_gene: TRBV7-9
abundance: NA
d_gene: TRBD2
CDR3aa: CASSRTGGGLAGGNEQFF